One sample yielded the 24 T cell receptor beta chains listed below, sequenced in a study of blood T cell repertoires in COVID-19. This table comes from immunoSEQ multiplex PCR, and its TCRdb copy is limited to in-frame clones, with some not included. The sample yields approximately 380,000 clones, roughly nine tenths seen once. The sample comprised PBMCs or T cells enriched from blood (not recorded which). The receptors derive from a woman aged 40 to 50 who had been exposed to COVID-19.

The rearrangement uses TRBV5-5 and TRBJ1-2; 9 nucleotides line up with TRBD1. The V gene end was trimmed by 5 bases and the J gene end by 6 bases; junction bases not matched to a gene: 8. CDR1 is SGHKS and CDR2 is YYEKEE in the germline V gene (reference sequence). This CDR3 region has 14 residues. CDR3 residues: CASRGTGTRNGYTF. As DNA, the CDR3 is TGTGCCAGCAGGGGGACAGGGACAAGAAATGGCTACACCTTC. Full variable domain (rest looked up from reference TRBV5-5 and TRBJ1-2): DAGVTQSPTHLIKTRGQQVTLRCSPISGHKSVSWYQQVLGQGPQFIFQYYEKEERGRGNFPDRFSARQFPNYSSELNVNALLLGDSALYLCASRGTGTRNGYTFGSGTRLTVV.

The CDR3 spells CATGTGQTF. Written as DNA, the CDR3 is TGTGCCACCGGGACAGGCCAAACCTTC. The chain links TRBV19 to TRBJ1-2, with 8 bases that match TRBD1. The germline V gene has CDR1 LNHDA and CDR2 SQIVND (reference sequence). With V trimmed by 10 bases and J by 14 bases, 6 bases remained unmatched. This CDR3 has 9 residues.

This chain links TRBV7-3 with TRBJ2-1; 12 bases fit TRBD2. Germline V gene data show CDR1 as SGHTA and CDR2 as FQGTGA. CDR3 length equals 15 residues. With V trimmed by 2 bases and J by 5 bases, 1 base remained unmatched. The CDR3 bases are TGTGCCAGCAGCTTACGACTAGCGGGGGACAATGAGCAGTTCTTC. This translates into CASSLRLAGDNEQFF. The entire variable domain, with the rest obtained from reference TRBV7-3 and TRBJ2-1, is as follows: GAGVSQTPSNKVTEKGKYVELRCDPISGHTALYWYRQSLGQGPEFLIYFQGTGAADDSGLPNDRFFAVRPEGSVSTLKIQRTERGDSAVYLCASSLRLAGDNEQFFGPGTRLTVL.

This clone was seen just once. The V and J genes are TRBV19 and TRBJ2-3; possible D gene TRBD2, 6 bases. Looked up from germline, CDR1 is LNHDA and CDR2 is SQIVND (reference sequence). The germline V and J ends were trimmed by 4 bases and 10 bases, with 15 bases remaining between them. The CDR3 runs 13 residues. This chain's CDR3 is CASSTGTRAPQYF. For the CDR3, the DNA is TGTGCCAGTAGTACGGGGACTCGGGCCCCGCAGTATTTT.

J is TRBJ2-1 and V is TRBV14; 7 bases agree with TRBD1. Germline trimming cut 3 bases from V and 6 bases from J; bases unmatched to any gene: 8. Germline lookup yields CDR1 SGHDN and CDR2 FVKESK. This CDR3 is 15 amino acids long. The CDR3 nucleotides read TGTGCCAGCAGCCATGTGCAGGGGGTAGGCAATGAGCAGTTCTTC. Protein sequence: CASSHVQGVGNEQFF.

The J gene is TRBJ2-7, the V gene TRBV15; TRBD2 might be the D (6 bases). Germline lookup yields CDR1 LNHNV and CDR2 YYDKDF (reference sequence). The CDR3 consists of 14 residues. V was trimmed by 1 base and J by 3 bases, leaving 10 bases between them. CDR3 loop: CATSRGVADYEQYF. CDR3 in DNA: TGTGCCACCAGCAGAGGGGTAGCGGACTACGAGCAGTACTTC.

V gene TRBV25-1 combines with J gene TRBJ2-5; TRBD2 matches 9 bases. CDR1 and CDR2 (germline): MGHDK, SYGVNS. V lost 4 bases and J lost 5; bases outside the gene matches: 8. The CDR3 is 15 residues long. CDR3 bases: TGTGCCAGCAGTGTGCCGGGACTAGCTGAGGAGACCCAGTACTTC. It translates to CASSVPGLAEETQYF.

The chain combines TRBV4-3 with TRBJ2-7; no clear D. Between the trimmed V and J ends, which lost 2 bases and 3 bases, there was a span of 11 bases. The CDR3 length is 14 residues. Germline lookup yields CDR1 LGHNA and CDR2 YSLEER. The CDR3 region is CASSQRGDIYEQYF. DNA for the CDR3: TGCGCCAGCAGCCAAAGAGGTGATATCTACGAGCAGTACTTC.

V gene TRBV2 combines with J gene TRBJ1-6; D is ambiguous. CDR1 SNHLY and CDR2 FYNNEI come from the germline V gene. V gave up 2 bases and J gave up 4 bases, with 12 bases separating them. The CDR3 has 16 residues. CDR3: CASSERRTEYNSPLHF. The DNA for the CDR3 is TGTGCCAGCAGTGAACGAAGAACAGAGTATAATTCACCCCTCCACTTT.

Note on this clone: Additional DNA sequences in this sample encode the identical CDR3. This chain joins TRBV7-9 and TRBJ1-1; D uncertain. The CDR3 totals 13 residues. Germline CDR1 reads SEHNR; CDR2 reads FQNEAQ (reference sequence). The V end lost 1 base, the J end lost 4 bases, and 7 bases lay between the germline ends. CDR3 region: CASSLGGGTEAFF. CDR3 sequence (DNA): TGTGCCAGCAGCTTAGGTGGCGGCACTGAAGCTTTCTTT.

This rearrangement joins TRBV7-8 to TRBJ2-5, with 9 bases fitting TRBD1. The junction had 8 bases not matched to a gene; V was cut back by 5 bases and J by 4 bases. Germline V gene data show CDR1 as SGHVS and CDR2 as FQNEAQ. CDR3 length: 15 amino acids. The CDR3 DNA follows: TGTGCCAGCAGCCGATGGACAGGGGCAGGAGAGACCCAGTACTTC. This sequence encodes CASSRWTGAGETQYF. The full variable domain, completed using reference TRBV7-8 and TRBJ2-5, is GAGVSQSPRYKVAKRGQDVALRCDPISGHVSLFWYQQALGQGPEFLTYFQNEAQLDKSGLPSDRFFAERPEGSVSTLKIQRTQQEDSAVYLCASSRWTGAGETQYFGPGTRLLVL.

The V call is TRBV18, the J call TRBJ2-1, with TRBD1 matching over 8 bases. Germline trimming cut 3 bases from V and 4 bases from J; bases unmatched to any gene: 8. Germline CDR1 is KGHSH and CDR2 is LQKENI. The CDR3 consists of 16 residues. CDR3 nucleotides: TGTGCCAGCTCACCTAAATCGGGGGACAGGTACAATGAGCAGTTCTTC. Translated, it gives CASSPKSGDRYNEQFF.

The chain links TRBV11-2 to TRBJ2-3, with D hard to call. This CDR3 is 16 amino acids long. Germline CDR1 is SGHAT and CDR2 is FQNNGV. With 2 bases removed from V and 5 bases from J, the gap between germline ends came to 17 bases. The CDR3 sequence: CASSLSAASSQDTQYF. CDR3 sequence (DNA): TGTGCCAGCAGCTTAAGCGCGGCCTCAAGCCAAGATACGCAGTATTTT.

This clone was counted a single time. The rearrangement uses TRBV5-4 and TRBJ1-2, with D tentatively TRBD1 (6 bases). The CDR3 extends over 13 amino acids. V was trimmed by 4 bases and J by 8 bases, leaving 15 bases between them. Germline CDR1 and CDR2: SGHNT and YYREEE (reference sequence). CDR3 loop: CASSRTVVFGYTF. As DNA, the CDR3 is TGTGCCAGCAGCAGGACAGTTGTTTTCGGCTACACCTTC.

This chain uses TRBV5-6 with TRBJ1-1; TRBD1 aligns across 10 bases. This CDR3 is 16 amino acids long. V was clipped by 6 bases and J by 5 bases; unmatched bases: 13. Germline lookup yields CDR1 SGHDT and CDR2 YYEEEE. CDR3 DNA: TGTGCCAGCACCACCGACAGGGGGCCGAAGTATACTGAAGCTTTCTTT. It codes for CASTTDRGPKYTEAFF.

The gene calls are TRBV6-5 and TRBJ2-7; 7 nucleotides agree with TRBD1. The ends lost 6 bases at V and 1 base at J; junction bases unmatched: 9. This CDR3 has 15 amino acids. Looked up from germline, CDR1 is MNHEY and CDR2 is SVGAGI. The CDR3 protein is CASRTLGGPSYEQYF. CDR3 DNA sequence: TGTGCCAGCAGAACCCTAGGGGGCCCATCCTACGAGCAGTACTTC.

This chain links TRBV7-8 with TRBJ1-1; the D gene is possibly TRBD1 (5 bases). Trimming took 1 base from V and 1 from J, leaving 22 bases between them. The germline CDR1 and CDR2 sequences are SGHVS and FQNEAQ. This CDR3 has 19 residues. The CDR3 nucleotides read TGTGCCAGCAGCTTAGGGGGCCGCCTAGGCGGGACTAAGAACACTGAAGCTTTCTTT. Protein product: CASSLGGRLGGTKNTEAFF.

This chain connects TRBV7-9 to TRBJ1-5; D unclear. V was clipped by 3 bases and J by 5 bases, with 17 bases between them. The CDR3 spans 16 residues. CDR1 and CDR2 from the germline V gene are SEHNR and FQNEAQ (reference sequence). DNA of the CDR3: TGTGCCAGCAGCTTCGGTTCCGGCAGGTCGGATCAGCCCCAGCATTTT. Amino acids: CASSFGSGRSDQPQHF.

The V and J genes are TRBV7-6 and TRBJ2-7; the match to TRBD2 covers 8 bases. There are 13 residues in the CDR3. Germline CDR1 is SGHVS and CDR2 is FNYEAQ. J lost 2 bases, V lost 5 bases, and 2 bases had no gene match. This CDR3 is CASSIGGAYEQYF. The DNA of the CDR3 is TGTGCCAGCAGCATCGGGGGGGCCTACGAGCAGTACTTC.

Note on this clone: This same CDR3 is encoded by further DNA sequences in the sample. The chain has TRBV2 and TRBJ1-1; 7 bases are a match to TRBD1. J gave up 0 bases and V 5 bases, and 3 bases lay outside the gene matches. This CDR3 has 14 residues. From germline, CDR1 is SNHLY and CDR2 FYNNEI. The CDR3 region is CASSYRGMNTEAFF. In DNA form, the CDR3 reads TGTGCCAGCAGTTACAGGGGAATGAACACTGAAGCTTTCTTT.

V and J are TRBV30 and TRBJ1-2, with D possibly matching TRBD1 (5 bases). CDR3 length: 13 residues. V gave up 3 bases and J gave up 6 bases, with 14 bases separating them. Germline V CDR1 and CDR2: GTSNPN, SVGIG (reference sequence). Here the CDR3 reads CAWRTAGGDGYTF. The CDR3 DNA reads as TGTGCCTGGAGGACAGCGGGGGGGGATGGCTACACCTTC. Drawing the rest from reference TRBV30 and TRBJ1-2, the complete variable domain is SQTIHQWPATLVQPVGSPLSLECTVEGTSNPNLYWYRQAAGRGLQLLFYSVGIGQISSEVPQNLSASRPQDRQFILSSKKLLLSDSGFYLCAWRTAGGDGYTFGSGTRLTVV.

This chain connects TRBV5-4 to TRBJ1-5; the match to TRBD1 covers 10 bases. Germline V gives CDR1 SGHNT, CDR2 YYREEE (reference sequence). This CDR3 has 17 amino acids. V lost 0 bases to trimming and J lost 6 bases; unmatched junction nucleotides: 9. As DNA, the CDR3 is TGTGCCAGCAGCTTGGCCGGACAGGGGGGTGCAAGTCAGCCCCAGCATTTT. Its protein is CASSLAGQGGASQPQHF.

The chain uses TRBV5-4 and TRBJ2-7; possible D gene TRBD1, 6 bases. Trimming pared 5 bases from V and 0 bases from J, leaving 15 bases between. This CDR3 is built from 15 residues. Germline V gives CDR1 SGHNT, CDR2 YYREEE (reference sequence). The CDR3 DNA is TGTGCCAGCAGTTCCGGGACACTGAGCTCCTACGAGCAGTACTTC. It specifies CASSSGTLSSYEQYF.

The rearrangement links TRBV5-1 to TRBJ2-1; TRBD2 matches at 8 bases. J was trimmed by 8 bases and V by 5 bases; bases with no gene match: 6. Germline values: CDR1 SGHRS, CDR2 YFSETQ. The CDR3 runs 13 residues. CDR3 region: CASRRGLGDEQFF. The CDR3 bases are TGCGCCAGCAGACGGGGACTAGGCGATGAGCAGTTCTTC.